This passage covers 8 T cell receptor beta chains from one sample sequenced in a study of control samples from healthy donors and cancer patients. Some clones are missing from TCRdb's copy, which holds only in-frame ones; the method was immunoSEQ multiplex PCR. The table includes approximately 150,000 clones, more than 85% detected once. The sample comprised blood. The receptors derive from a man aged 30 to 39 in good health.

The rearrangement uses TRBV3-1 (or the pseudogene TRBV3-2) and TRBJ2-1, with 8 positions matching TRBD2. Trimming cost V 5 bases and J 4 bases; bases outside gene matches: 10. The CDR3 sequence is 16 residues long. Germline-derived CDR1 and CDR2 are LGHDT and YNNKEL (reference sequence). The CDR3 protein is CASSSPAAGDYNEQFF. The CDR3 DNA reads TGTGCCAGCAGCTCCCCCGCAGCGGGGGATTACAATGAGCAGTTCTTC.

V and J are TRBV12-3 or TRBV12-4 and TRBJ1-2; a weak D match, TRBD1 (5 bases). This CDR3 has 13 residues. Trimming took off 3 bases at V and 7 bases at J, with 12 bases between the two ends. The CDR3 loop reads CASSFSGGGGYTF. CDR3 coding DNA: TGTGCCAGCAGTTTCTCCGGGGGTGGTGGCTACACCTTC.

The rearrangement uses TRBV4-1 and TRBJ2-3; 8 bases agree with TRBD2. The ends lost 0 bases at V and 0 bases at J; junction bases unmatched: 2. CDR1 is MGHRA, CDR2 YSYEKL, per germline. There are 16 residues in the CDR3. The CDR3 region has the DNA TGCGCCAGCAGCCAAGAGCAGCGGGGGAGCACAGATACGCAGTATTTT. Its protein is CASSQEQRGSTDTQYF.

This chain links TRBV9 with TRBJ1-6, with a possible D match to TRBD1 (6 bases). CDR1 and CDR2 from the germline V gene are SGDLS and YYNGEE. The V end was cut by 0 bases, the J end by 7 bases, with 11 bases between. The CDR3 extends over 15 amino acids. CDR3 coding DNA: TGTGCCAGCAGCGTAGATCCAGGGGTAAATTCACCCCTCCACTTT. Its protein is CASSVDPGVNSPLHF.

The J gene is TRBJ2-5, the V gene TRBV4-1, with D uncertain. Germline V gene data show CDR1 as MGHRA and CDR2 as YSYEKL. Between the trimmed V and J ends, which lost 4 bases and 5 bases, there was a span of 11 bases. The CDR3 sequence is 13 residues long. DNA of the CDR3: TGCGCCAGCAGCCGGCCGGGCACTGAGACCCAGTACTTC. This sequence encodes CASSRPGTETQYF.

This chain uses TRBV11-2 with TRBJ1-4; no definite D call. This CDR3 is built from 14 residues. CDR1 and CDR2 (germline): SGHAT, FQNNGV. Between the trimmed V and J ends, which lost 3 bases and 8 bases, there was a span of 13 bases. The CDR3 bases are TGTGCCAGCAGCTTCTCGGAGGTACAAGAAAAACTGTTTTTT. Protein: CASSFSEVQEKLFF. The full variable domain, with the rest looked up from reference TRBV11-2 and TRBJ1-4, is EAGVAQSPRYKIIEKRQSVAFWCNPISGHATLYWYQQILGQGPKLLIQFQNNGVVDDSQLPKDRFSAERLKGVDSTLKIQPAKLEDSAVYLCASSFSEVQEKLFFGSGTQLSVL.

In nucleotides, the CDR3 is TGTGCCATCAGTGGGACAGTCGGCACCGGGGAGCTGTTTTTT. This gives the protein CAISGTVGTGELFF. This chain uses TRBV10-3 with TRBJ2-2; D may be TRBD1 (6 bases). The V end lost 4 bases, the J end lost 4 bases, and 10 bases lay between the germline ends. CDR1 and CDR2 from the germline V gene are ENHRY and SYGVKD. The CDR3 loop spans 14 amino acids.

The table lists this clone with a count of one. The rearrangement joins TRBV29-1 to TRBJ2-7; D tentatively reads TRBD1 or TRBD2 (5 bases each). The length of the CDR3 is 13 residues. Trimming shortened V by 7 bases and J by 4 bases, and 17 bases separated the two germline ends. Germline CDR1 is SQVTM and CDR2 is ANQGSEA. The CDR3 DNA is TGCAGCGCTGAGGGGCGAGGGGAGTACGAGCAGTACTTC. This codes for CSAEGRGEYEQYF.